The clone carrying this TCR beta chain was observed a handful of times. Its matching antigen is unknown. The table came from immunoSEQ multiplex PCR; TCRdb's copy has only in-frame clones and leaves some out. The table lists over 150,000 clones, about 90% of them singletons, with 9% to 12% in the top ten. The CDR3 runs to 14 residues. From germline, CDR1 is ENHRY and CDR2 SYGVKD. V was clipped by 0 bases and J by 2 bases, with 7 bases between them. The data were taken from a study of cytomegalovirus exposure and HLA in healthy donors. Study-wide background: The platform used for the 120 validation repertoires matched that of the 666 first-cohort repertoires, a later analysis reported.

Study findings and constraints: Most TCR sequences proved rare, with some public TCRs found in many donors. Cytomegalovirus association was assigned to about 150 TCR beta chains. The tendency of first-cohort TCR clusters to co-occur in the 120 validation repertoires was identified by a subsequent analysis.

The chain employs TRBV10-3 and TRBJ1-2; D is unclear. This clonotype was obtained from a woman younger than 30 in good health and CMV-seropositive. The sequencing input was PBMCs. CDR3 loop: CAISESAGNYGYTF. CDR3 nucleotide sequence: TGTGCCATCAGTGAGTCGGCCGGGAACTATGGCTACACCTTC.